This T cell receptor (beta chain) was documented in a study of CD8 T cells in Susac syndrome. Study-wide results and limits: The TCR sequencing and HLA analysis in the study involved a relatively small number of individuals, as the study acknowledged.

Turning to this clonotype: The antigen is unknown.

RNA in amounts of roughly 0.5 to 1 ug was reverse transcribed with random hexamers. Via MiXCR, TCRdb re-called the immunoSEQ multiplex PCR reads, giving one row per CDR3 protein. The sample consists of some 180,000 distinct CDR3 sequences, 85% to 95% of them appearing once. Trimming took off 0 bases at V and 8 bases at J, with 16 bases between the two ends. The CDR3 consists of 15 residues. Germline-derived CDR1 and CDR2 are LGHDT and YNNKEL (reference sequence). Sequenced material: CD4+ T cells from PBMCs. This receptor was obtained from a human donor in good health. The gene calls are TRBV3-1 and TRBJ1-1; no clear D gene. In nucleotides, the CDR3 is TGTGCCAGCAGCCAAGAGTCCCTGAGCCCCCTGGAAGCTTTCTTT. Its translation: CASSQESLSPLEAFF.